Presented here are 22 T cell receptor beta chains from one specimen sequenced in a study of Ad26.COV2.S vaccination and SARS-CoV-2 variants (dated by TCRdb to 2020 to 2023). The meaning of the sample's treatment or condition label: about 20 received Ad26.COV2.S at low or high dose, single or two shots; 5 received placebo; per-sample allocation not given. Repertoires of vaccine and placebo recipients were sequenced from samples collected on day 63 after the first injection. Library method: the immunoSEQ multiplex PCR assay. TCRdb mirrors the immuneACCESS table, restricted to in-frame sequences. Some clones are absent from its copies; in checked studies, under half trace to an unresolved V gene, and the reason for the others is unknown. For this sample the table gives hundreds of thousands of clones, of which about 85% were detected only once. In total, the top ten clones hold around 6.4% of the sample.

The material sequenced was peripheral blood, taken in a trial of Ad26.COV2.S vaccine versus placebo. The source is a person aged 18-65 years who received the Ad26.COV2.S COVID-19 vaccine or a placebo.

This chain uses TRBV29-1 with TRBJ2-2; D uncertain. Germline CDR1 reads SQVTM; CDR2 reads ANQGSEA. Trimming shortened V by 6 bases and J by 2 bases, and 16 bases separated the two germline ends. The CDR3 consists of 15 residues. The CDR3 DNA reads TGCAGCGTGGGAAGGTCTGCGGCAAACACCGGGGAGCTGTTTTTT. This sequence encodes CSVGRSAANTGELFF.

This clone occurred once. The rearrangement joins TRBV30 to TRBJ1-1; D remains unclear. CDR3 length: 13 residues. Germline lookup yields CDR1 GTSNPN and CDR2 SVGIG (reference sequence). The ends were cut back, 3 bases at V and 6 bases at J, with 14 bases in the middle. CDR3 nucleotide sequence: TGTGCCTGGAGCCTCAAAGGAGGGTCTGAAGCTTTCTTT. The encoded protein is CAWSLKGGSEAFF.

The CDR3 DNA sequence: TGTGCCAGCAGTGAAAGGGCAGTTTATCAGCCCCAGCATTTT. Translation: CASSERAVYQPQHF. V is TRBV7-2 and J is TRBJ1-5; D unresolved. Deletions cut 6 bases from V and 5 bases from J, with 14 bases between. The germline V gene encodes CDR1 SGHTA and CDR2 FQGNSA. The CDR3 is made up of 14 amino acids.

The chain has TRBV30 and TRBJ1-5; D unresolved. The V end was cut by 1 base, the J end by 4 bases, with 8 bases between. The CDR3 extends over 13 amino acids. The germline CDR1 and CDR2 sequences are GTSNPN and SVGIG (reference sequence). The CDR3 loop is CAWSEESNQPQHF. The CDR3 region has the DNA TGTGCCTGGAGTGAAGAGAGTAATCAGCCCCAGCATTTT.

The chain has TRBV30 and TRBJ2-3; the match to TRBD1 covers 9 bases. The CDR3 extends over 14 amino acids. Germline CDR1 reads GTSNPN; CDR2 reads SVGIG (reference sequence). V was pared by 2 bases and J by 1 base, with 1 base of the junction left unmatched. CDR3 sequence reads: CAWSTGGGTDTQYF. The DNA for the CDR3 is TGTGCCTGGAGTACAGGGGGCGGCACAGATACGCAGTATTTT.

The rearrangement links TRBV5-6 to TRBJ1-4; possible D gene TRBD1, 6 bases. V gave up 1 base and J gave up 11 bases, with 18 bases separating them. Germline CDR1 SGHDT, CDR2 YYEEEE. The CDR3 extends over 15 amino acids. The DNA of the CDR3 is TGTGCCAGCAGCTTGCTCCCAGGGGAACAGTATAAACTGTTTTTT. Translating gives CASSLLPGEQYKLFF.

This clone was recorded once. V usage is TRBV7-2 and J usage is TRBJ2-1; 7 bases are a match to TRBD2. CDR1 and CDR2 from the germline V gene are SGHTA and FQGNSA. This CDR3 is built from 15 residues. V was pared by 2 bases and J by 2 bases, with 3 bases of the junction left unmatched. The CDR3 loop is CASSLSLAAYNEQFF. CDR3 DNA sequence: TGTGCCAGCAGCTTATCCCTAGCGGCCTACAATGAGCAGTTCTTC.

A few counts support this clone. CDR3 in amino acids: CATSRDLTTGMMDSYNEQFF. In DNA, the CDR3 is TGTGCCACCAGCAGAGATCTAACGACCGGGATGATGGATTCCTACAATGAGCAGTTCTTC. The J gene is TRBJ2-1, the V gene TRBV15, with D maybe TRBD2 (5 bases). V was clipped by 0 bases and J by 1 base, with 22 bases between them. Per germline, CDR1 LNHNV and CDR2 YYDKDF (reference sequence). The CDR3 loop spans 20 amino acids.

The CDR3 region has the DNA TGCAGCGTTGGACAGGCAAGCGGGGAGCTGTTTTTT. It encodes CSVGQASGELFF. V gene TRBV29-1 combines with J gene TRBJ2-2, with D possibly TRBD1 on 6 matching bases. Trimming left V 4 bases short and J 7 bases short, with 10 bases between. CDR3 length equals 12 residues. In germline, CDR1 is SQVTM, CDR2 ANQGSEA.

The rearrangement joins TRBV9 to TRBJ1-5; 7 bases align to TRBD1. CDR1 and CDR2 (germline): SGDLS, YYNGEE. The CDR3 is 14 residues long. With 2 bases clipped from V and 4 bases from J, the junction kept 3 bases outside the gene matches. In DNA form, the CDR3 reads TGTGCCAGCAGCGTCCAGGGGGGGAATCAGCCCCAGCATTTT. The encoded protein is CASSVQGGNQPQHF.

The gene calls are TRBV7-2 and TRBJ1-2; D is ambiguous. The CDR3 consists of 15 residues. Trimming removed 6 bases at V and 0 bases at J, with 14 bases between. Germline CDR1 reads SGHTA; CDR2 reads FQGNSA. As DNA, the CDR3 is TGTGCCAGCAGTCCCAGACGAATAGCTAACTATGGCTACACCTTC. Translation: CASSPRRIANYGYTF.

This clone was found many times. The chain couples TRBV7-9 to TRBJ2-7; D could derive from TRBD1 or TRBD2 (5 bases each). Germline V gene lookup returns CDR1 SEHNR and CDR2 FQNEAQ (reference sequence). Trimming stripped 5 bases from V and 2 bases from J, with 10 bases between. The CDR3 consists of 13 residues. The chain's CDR3 is CASSPGRAYEQYF. CDR3 sequence (DNA): TGTGCCAGCAGCCCGGGACGGGCCTACGAGCAGTACTTC. Full variable domain (missing parts from reference TRBV7-9 and TRBJ2-7): DTGVSQNPRHKITKRGQNVTFRCDPISEHNRLYWYRQTLGQGPEFLTYFQNEAQLEKSRLLSDRFSAERPKGSFSTLEIQRTEQGDSAMYLCASSPGRAYEQYFGPGTRLTVT.

The J gene is TRBJ1-2, the V gene TRBV6-2 or TRBV6-3; no clear D. Trimming shortened V by 2 bases and J by 4 bases, and 14 bases separated the two germline ends. Germline lookup yields CDR1 MNHEY and CDR2 SVGEGT. The CDR3 runs to 15 residues. The DNA for the CDR3 is TGTGCCAGCAGTTACGGCCCATCCGAGGGCTATGGCTACACCTTC. Amino acids: CASSYGPSEGYGYTF.

The chain couples TRBV9 to TRBJ2-1; unclear D gene. Trimming removed 0 bases at V and 8 bases at J, with 9 bases between. Germline loops: CDR1 SGDLS, CDR2 YYNGEE. The CDR3 sequence is 13 residues long. The CDR3 loop is CASSVVLNDEQFF. The DNA of the CDR3 is TGTGCCAGCAGCGTAGTGCTTAACGATGAGCAGTTCTTC.

The chain carries TRBV18 and TRBJ2-5; 14 bases align to TRBD2. The J segment lost 6 bases and the V segment lost 2 bases, leaving 8 bases of the junction unmatched. The CDR3 length is 17 residues. Germline CDR1 reads KGHSH; CDR2 reads LQKENI. CDR3: CASSPFSGTSGGKTQYF. CDR3 coding DNA: TGTGCCAGCTCACCATTCTCCGGGACTAGCGGGGGAAAGACCCAGTACTTC.

The chain joins TRBV18 to TRBJ1-2; the D gene is possibly TRBD1 (6 bases). Trimming pared 2 bases from V and 5 bases from J, leaving 9 bases between. This CDR3 has 13 residues. Germline V gene lookup returns CDR1 KGHSH and CDR2 LQKENI. CDR3 coding DNA: TGTGCCAGCTCACCAGACAGGCAATATGGCTACACCTTC. It codes for CASSPDRQYGYTF.

This clone was found once. DNA of the CDR3: TGTGCCAGCGGGATCAACACTGAAGCTTTCTTT. This codes for CASGINTEAFF. V gene TRBV6-5 combines with J gene TRBJ1-1; no clear D gene. V was pared by 8 bases and J by 2 bases, with 6 bases between. The CDR3 is made up of 11 amino acids. Germline CDR1 is MNHEY and CDR2 is SVGAGI.

This clone was counted once. J is TRBJ2-5 and V is TRBV5-1, with 7 bases aligning to TRBD1. The CDR3 sequence is 15 residues long. The germline V gene encodes CDR1 SGHRS and CDR2 YFSETQ. With 4 bases clipped from V and 4 bases from J, the junction kept 10 bases outside the gene matches. Here the CDR3 reads CASSRSQGMGETQYF. The CDR3 coding sequence is TGCGCCAGCAGCCGATCACAGGGGATGGGAGAGACCCAGTACTTC.

The gene calls are TRBV5-6 and TRBJ1-2; possibly TRBD1 for D (6 bases). Trimming left V 6 bases short and J 4 bases short, with 16 bases between. Germline-derived CDR1 and CDR2 are SGHDT and YYEEEE. CDR3 length equals 14 residues. The CDR3 nucleotides read TGTGCCAGCAATGGTGGGGGGGCAAGCTATGGCTACACCTTC. As protein: CASNGGGASYGYTF.

The V gene is TRBV9, the J gene TRBJ2-1; D may match TRBD1 or TRBD2 (5 bases each). Trimming took off 0 bases at V and 10 bases at J, with 8 bases between the two ends. Per germline, CDR1 SGDLS and CDR2 YYNGEE. CDR3 length: 12 residues. Here the CDR3 reads CASSVDGGEQFF. The DNA for the CDR3 is TGTGCCAGCAGCGTAGATGGGGGAGAGCAGTTCTTC.

V usage is TRBV4-3 and J usage is TRBJ1-2; D is uncertain. Germline assignment: CDR1 LGHNA and CDR2 YSLEER. V shed 0 bases and J shed 5 bases, with 10 bases lying between them. The CDR3 is made up of 14 amino acids. The CDR3 coding sequence is TGCGCCAGCAGCCAAGAGACGGCGCCGTATGGCTACACCTTC. It translates to CASSQETAPYGYTF.

This chain uses TRBV5-1 with TRBJ2-1; 10 nucleotides match TRBD2. With V trimmed by 3 bases and J by 10 bases, 10 bases remained unmatched. CDR3 size: 15 residues. CDR1 and CDR2 (germline): SGHRS, YFSETQ. CDR3: CASSSGTSEFGEQFF. CDR3 in DNA: TGCGCCAGCAGCTCCGGGACTAGCGAGTTTGGGGAGCAGTTCTTC.